This TCR beta chain was obtained from a study of a mutant IDH1 vaccine in newly diagnosed glioma. On this clone: What it binds is not known.

This table comes from immunoSEQ multiplex PCR, and its TCRdb copy is limited to in-frame clones, with some not included. The sample lists about 32,000 clones; around 84% were seen once. Regarding time point: week 35, safety follow-up. Each dose of the vaccine consisted of 300 ug of mutant IDH1 20-mer peptide, with topical imiquimod. V was shortened by 0 bases and J by 7 bases, with 15 bases between the two germline ends. The CDR3 sequence is 15 residues long. The germline V gene encodes CDR1 ENHRY and CDR2 SYGVKD. V gene TRBV10-3 combines with J gene TRBJ1-2; a weak D match, TRBD1 (5 bases). This TCR was recovered from a woman between 18 and 30 years old with glioma. The sequenced sample was PBMCs, obtained from a glioma patient whose treatment included an IDH1 peptide vaccine. In nucleotides, the CDR3 is TGTGCCATCAGTGAGTCTGGTACGCGCCAGGGTGGCTACACCTTC. The encoded protein is CAISESGTRQGGYTF.